A selection of T cell receptor beta chains follows, all from one sample in a study of blood T cells in healthy people across ages. MiXCR, applied by TCRdb to the 5' RACE reads, yields one record per CDR3 protein. There are approximately 730,000 distinct CDR3 sequences in the sample; about 48% occur only once, and around 41% lies in the top ten. Source material: blood. All receptors come from a man older than 75 in good health. Both conserved end residues are part of each CDR3. A D gene is named only where the DNA matches it firmly. A clone size is listed for some rows: how often the clone was seen (once, few, many), or a class if it is expanded.

size | D | J | V | DNA | CDR3
- | - | TRBJ2-5 | TRBV5-5 | TGTGCCAGCAGCTCCTTACGCAGGGAAGAGACCCAGTACTTC | CASSSLRREETQYF
- | - | TRBJ2-6 | TRBV30 | TGTGCCTACTCCGGGACGGCGGTCTTCGGTGGGGCCAACGTCCTGACTTTC | CAYSGTAVFGGANVLTF
- | TRBD2 | TRBJ2-7 | TRBV7-2 | TGTGCCAGCAGCTCTGGACTAGCGATCTCCCACGAGCAGTACTTC | CASSSGLAISHEQYF
- | TRBD2 | TRBJ2-7 | TRBV7-2 | TGTGCCAGCAGCTTAGGCCCGCCTAGCGGGCGGGGCGAGCAGTACTTC | CASSLGPPSGRGEQYF
- | - | TRBJ2-7 | TRBV30 | TGTGCCTGGACCCAGGGCTGGGGGTACGAGCAGTACTTC | CAWTQGWGYEQYF
- | - | TRBJ1-2 | TRBV2 | TGTGCCAGCAGGAGCGTGCGGGGGGGACATGGCTACACCTTC | CASRSVRGGHGYTF
- | - | TRBJ2-1 | TRBV24-1 | TGTGCCACCAGTGATTTGCCTTGGGTGAACAATGAGCAGTTCTTC | CATSDLPWVNNEQFF
- | TRBD1 | TRBJ1-2 | TRBV9 | TGTGCCAGCAGCGTAGAGGACAGGGCGGACTATGGCTACACCTTC | CASSVEDRADYGYTF
- | TRBD1 | TRBJ2-3 | TRBV5-7 | TGTGCCAGCAGCTTGGCCGGGACAGGGATGGTGGCCAGATACGCGTATTTT | CASSLAGTGMVARYAYF
- | TRBD2 | TRBJ2-1 | TRBV29-1 | TGCAGCGTGGCCCGGGGGACTAGCGGAGACAATGAGCAGTTCTTC | CSVARGTSGDNEQFF
few | TRBD2 | TRBJ2-5 | TRBV5-1 | TGCGCCAGCAGCTCCGGGACTAGCGGTGGAGAGACCCAGTACTTC | CASSSGTSGGETQYF
- | TRBD2 | TRBJ2-2 | TRBV6-1 | TGTGCCAGCACCCTCACTAGCGGGAGCGCCGGGGAGCTGTTTTTT | CASTLTSGSAGELFF
- | TRBD1 | TRBJ1-6 | TRBV10-3 | TGTGCCATCGCGTTCGAAGGACAGGGGGAATCACCCCTCCACTTT | CAIAFEGQGESPLHF
- | - | TRBJ2-7 | TRBV7-9 | TGTGCCAGCAGCACCCTGGGAGAGCAGTACTTC | CASSTLGEQYF
- | - | TRBJ2-7 | TRBV28 | TGTGCCAGCAAAGGCAGGGGGATAGGAAGCGGGCCTAGCTACGAGCAGTACTTC | CASKGRGIGSGPSYEQYF
- | TRBD1 | TRBJ1-5 | TRBV24-1 | TGTGCCACCAGTGAGGCCGGGACAGGGGGTGGTCAGCCCCAGCATTTT | CATSEAGTGGGQPQHF
few | TRBD2 | TRBJ2-1 | TRBV7-8 | TGTGCCAGCAGCCTAGCCGCCGGGACTACCTACAATGAGCAGTTCTTC | CASSLAAGTTYNEQFF
- | - | TRBJ2-7 | TRBV20-1 | TGCAGTGCAAATTCTCGAAAGGGCCCGTCGGGGGAGCAGTACTTC | CSANSRKGPSGEQYF
- | TRBD2 | TRBJ2-4 | TRBV9 | TGTGCCAGTGCTAGCGGGAGACCCCGGGACATTCAGTACTTC | CASASGRPRDIQYF
- | TRBD2 | TRBJ2-7 | TRBV7-2 | TGTGCCAGCAGCTTAGATAGCGGGAGCTACGAGCAGTACTTC | CASSLDSGSYEQYF
- | - | TRBJ2-5 | TRBV4-1 | TGCGCCAGCAGCGGAATGGTAGCAGCCACCAATGAGCAGTACTTC | CASSGMVAATNEQYF
few | - | TRBJ2-2 | TRBV7-2 | TGTGCCAGCAGCTTAATTCCAGCGTGGTCGGCCGGGGAGCTGTTTTTT | CASSLIPAWSAGELFF
- | - | TRBJ2-3 | TRBV28 | TGTGCCAGCAGTGCCTCAGTGGATAACACAGATACGCAGTATTTT | CASSASVDNTDTQYF
few | - | TRBJ2-1 | TRBV29-1 | TGCAGCGTTGCCCCCAGGGCTTACAATGAGCAGTTCTTC | CSVAPRAYNEQFF
- | TRBD1 | TRBJ1-1 | TRBV7-2 | TGTGCCAGCAGCCCACCCGGGATCGAGACAGGGCAGAACACTGAAGCTTTCTTT | CASSPPGIETGQNTEAFF
few | TRBD2 | TRBJ2-7 | TRBV27 | TGTGCCAGCAGTTTAAAGCGGGAGGGCCAAGGGTACGAGCAGTACTTC | CASSLKREGQGYEQYF
- | TRBD2 | TRBJ2-1 | TRBV20-1 | TGCAGTGCTAGAAGGGGCCTCTTGGCGGGAGCCAATGAGCAGTTCTTC | CSARRGLLAGANEQFF
- | - | TRBJ2-3 | TRBV28 | TGTGCCAGCCACAGGGCGACAGATACGCAGTATTTT | CASHRATDTQYF
- | - | TRBJ2-7 | TRBV5-1 | TGCGCCAGCAGCTCCCTGGGGGTGTACGAGCAGTACTTC | CASSSLGVYEQYF
- | TRBD1 | TRBJ2-7 | TRBV28 | TGTGCCAGCAGTCCTGGGGACAGGGTGACCGGGCAGTACTTC | CASSPGDRVTGQYF
- | TRBD2 | TRBJ2-3 | TRBV11-2 | TGTGCCAGCAGCTTTCCCCCGGGAGGGAAGGCAGATACGCAGTATTTT | CASSFPPGGKADTQYF